These T cell receptor beta chains were read from a single sample in a study of identical twins. TCRdb fed the 5' RACE reads into MiXCR, producing one record per CDR3 protein. The data contain about 220,000 distinct CDR3 sequences, around 7.6% of them seen just once; the ten biggest clones take up around 5.4%. This sample also appeared in a second study, on yellow fever vaccine responses in identical twins.

Sequenced: CD8+ T cells sorted from blood. The receptor source for this set is a woman in her late teens or twenties in good health. Both conserved end residues are part of each CDR3. The D gene is left open where the match is weak. Expanded clones are given a class, and other clones once, few, many or no size at all.

V gene,J gene,D gene,clone size,CDR3 protein,CDR3 DNA
TRBV29-1,TRBJ2-1,-,many,CSVEGGSRTASYNEQFF,TGCAGCGTTGAAGGGGGTTCTAGGACAGCCTCCTACAATGAGCAGTTCTTC
TRBV20-1,TRBJ2-3,TRBD1,-,CSARDEGGTGLGDTQYF,TGCAGTGCTAGAGATGAAGGAGGGACAGGGCTCGGGGATACGCAGTATTTT
TRBV5-4,TRBJ1-3,TRBD1,few,CASSLQGANGNTIYF,TGTGCCAGCAGCTTACAGGGGGCGAACGGAAACACCATATATTTT
TRBV20-1,TRBJ1-2,TRBD1,-,CSARDRTGDYGYTF,TGCAGTGCTAGAGATAGGACAGGAGACTATGGCTACACCTTC
TRBV7-9,TRBJ2-6,-,few,CASSLAGPPSGANVLTF,TGTGCCAGCAGCTTAGCGGGTCCCCCCTCTGGGGCCAACGTCCTGACTTTC
TRBV28,TRBJ1-4,-,many,CASSSLRPGEKLFF,TGTGCCAGCAGTTCACTTCGGCCGGGGGAAAAACTGTTTTTT
TRBV5-1,TRBJ2-1,-,many,CASSLAGTLYNEQFF,TGCGCCAGCAGCTTGGCCGGGACACTCTACAATGAGCAGTTCTTC
TRBV7-8,TRBJ2-7,-,many,CASSPHFEPEQYF,TGTGCCAGCAGCCCTCATTTTGAGCCCGAGCAGTACTTC
TRBV4-1,TRBJ2-3,TRBD2,many,CASSQRLAGGTDTQYF,TGCGCCAGCAGCCAACGACTAGCGGGGGGCACAGATACGCAGTATTTT
TRBV11-2,TRBJ2-3,-,few,CASSFGTGPDTQYF,TGTGCCAGCAGCTTTGGGACGGGACCAGATACGCAGTATTTT
TRBV20-1,TRBJ2-1,-,-,CSASSPGSRRDNEQFF,TGCAGTGCTAGCTCCCCGGGCTCCCGGAGGGACAATGAGCAGTTCTTC
TRBV2,TRBJ2-1,TRBD1,-,CATSRDRGKNEQFF,TGTGCCACCAGCCGGGACAGGGGTAAGAATGAGCAGTTCTTC
TRBV28,TRBJ2-3,-,-,CASRHQTRTADTQYF,TGTGCCAGCAGACATCAGACCAGGACAGCAGATACGCAGTATTTT
TRBV4-1,TRBJ2-2,TRBD2,many,CASSQWGTTGTTTGELFF,TGCGCCAGCAGCCAATGGGGTACAACCGGGACTACCACCGGGGAGCTGTTTTTT
TRBV11-2,TRBJ2-7,-,many,CASSSPGTHYEQYF,TGTGCCAGCAGCTCCCCCGGGACCCACTACGAGCAGTACTTC
TRBV15,TRBJ1-4,-,many,CATSPREDLWGEKLFF,TGTGCCACCAGCCCCCGTGAGGACCTCTGGGGTGAAAAACTGTTTTTT
TRBV16,TRBJ2-7,-,-,CASSQSLAYEQYF,TGTGCCAGCAGCCAATCGCTGGCCTACGAGCAGTACTTC
TRBV12-3/TRBV12-4,TRBJ2-1,-,many,CASRTRGPHEQFF,TGTGCCAGCAGAACCCGCGGCCCCCATGAGCAGTTCTTC
TRBV7-8,TRBJ2-3,-,few,CASSYGPSTDTQYF,TGTGCCAGCAGTTACGGACCATCCACAGATACGCAGTATTTT
TRBV28,TRBJ2-2,-,many,CASSLGRWHGTTNTGELFF,TGTGCCAGCAGTCTCGGCAGATGGCACGGGACAACGAACACCGGGGAGCTGTTTTTT
TRBV11-1,TRBJ2-7,TRBD2,few,CASSPHYPSPPAGVWEQYF,TGTGCCAGCAGCCCACATTACCCCTCTCCTCCAGCGGGAGTATGGGAGCAGTACTTC
TRBV12-3/TRBV12-4,TRBJ1-2,TRBD1,many,CASSPPGTGVLGGYTF,TGTGCCAGCAGTCCTCCCGGGACAGGGGTTTTGGGAGGCTACACCTTC
TRBV29-1,TRBJ1-1,-,few,CSVPLSTEAFF,TGCAGCGTTCCCTTGTCCACTGAAGCTTTCTTT
TRBV2,TRBJ1-2,-,-,CASGGRPNYGYTF,TGTGCCAGCGGGGGACGGCCTAACTATGGCTACACCTTC
TRBV5-1,TRBJ2-7,TRBD1,many,CASSLAWGKDRVNEQYF,TGCGCCAGCAGCTTGGCCTGGGGGAAGGACAGGGTGAACGAGCAGTACTTC
TRBV4-1,TRBJ1-5,-,many,CASSQIGQPQHF,TGCGCCAGCAGCCAGATCGGCCAGCCCCAGCATTTT
TRBV6-4,TRBJ2-1,-,many,CASSGGTENNEQFF,TGTGCCAGCAGTGGTGGGACGGAGAACAATGAGCAGTTCTTC
TRBV20-1,TRBJ2-1,TRBD2,-,CSAREGLGIREQFF,TGCAGTGCTCGGGAGGGTCTGGGGATCAGGGAGCAGTTCTTC
TRBV28,TRBJ2-7,TRBD1,many,CASSLATGELSYEQYF,TGTGCCAGCAGTTTGGCGACAGGGGAACTCTCCTACGAGCAGTACTTC
TRBV4-1,TRBJ2-7,TRBD2,few,CASSQPLVAGGPHYEQYF,TGCGCCAGCAGCCAGCCCCTAGTAGCGGGAGGGCCTCACTACGAGCAGTACTTC
TRBV12-3/TRBV12-4,TRBJ2-3,-,many,CASSPSVGGPDTQYF,TGTGCCAGCAGCCCTTCTGTAGGGGGGCCAGATACGCAGTATTTT
TRBV12-3/TRBV12-4,TRBJ2-1,-,many,CASSPSDRNNEQFF,TGTGCCAGCAGTCCCTCAGACCGTAACAATGAGCAGTTCTTC
TRBV12-3/TRBV12-4,TRBJ2-7,TRBD2,-,CASSLGLAGPTHF,TGTGCCAGCAGCCTAGGACTAGCGGGTCCAACGCACTTC
TRBV3-1,TRBJ2-1,TRBD2,-,CASSEAGSEQFF,TGTGCCAGCAGCGAAGCGGGAAGTGAGCAGTTCTTC
TRBV12-3/TRBV12-4,TRBJ2-1,TRBD2,few,CASSPPGGGPYNEQFF,TGTGCCAGCAGTCCCCCTGGGGGGGGTCCCTACAATGAGCAGTTCTTC
TRBV12-3/TRBV12-4,TRBJ2-7,-,few,CASSSESSYEQYF,TGTGCCAGCAGTTCTGAGAGCTCCTACGAGCAGTACTTC
TRBV5-1,TRBJ1-2,-,few,CASSSPDGQSYGYTF,TGCGCCAGCAGCTCCCCCGATGGACAGAGCTATGGCTACACCTTC
TRBV9,TRBJ2-1,-,-,CASSVPQGSHQFSSSYNEQFF,TGTGCCAGCAGCGTACCCCAGGGCAGTCACCAGTTTAGCAGCTCCTACAATGAGCAGTTCTTC
TRBV11-1,TRBJ2-5,-,few,CASSLEGDQYF,TGTGCCAGCAGCTTAGAAGGGGACCAGTACTTC
TRBV5-1,TRBJ2-7,-,many,CASSSGDLYEQYF,TGCGCCAGCAGCTCGGGAGATTTGTACGAGCAGTACTTC
TRBV12-3/TRBV12-4,TRBJ2-7,TRBD2,few,CASSFPGRYEQYF,TGTGCCAGCAGTTTTCCCGGGAGGTACGAGCAGTACTTC